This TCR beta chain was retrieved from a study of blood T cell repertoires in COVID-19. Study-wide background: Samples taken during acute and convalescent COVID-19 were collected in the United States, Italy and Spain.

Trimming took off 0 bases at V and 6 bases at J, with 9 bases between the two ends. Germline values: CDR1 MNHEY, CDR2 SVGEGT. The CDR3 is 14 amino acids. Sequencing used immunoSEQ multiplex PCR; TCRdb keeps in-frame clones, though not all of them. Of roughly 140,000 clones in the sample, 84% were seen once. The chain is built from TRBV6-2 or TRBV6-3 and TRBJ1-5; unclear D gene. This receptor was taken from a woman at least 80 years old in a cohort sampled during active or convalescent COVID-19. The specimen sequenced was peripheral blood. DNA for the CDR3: TGTGCCAGCAGTTACTCGAGGGTTGTTCAGCCCCAGCATTTT. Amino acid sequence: CASSYSRVVQPQHF.